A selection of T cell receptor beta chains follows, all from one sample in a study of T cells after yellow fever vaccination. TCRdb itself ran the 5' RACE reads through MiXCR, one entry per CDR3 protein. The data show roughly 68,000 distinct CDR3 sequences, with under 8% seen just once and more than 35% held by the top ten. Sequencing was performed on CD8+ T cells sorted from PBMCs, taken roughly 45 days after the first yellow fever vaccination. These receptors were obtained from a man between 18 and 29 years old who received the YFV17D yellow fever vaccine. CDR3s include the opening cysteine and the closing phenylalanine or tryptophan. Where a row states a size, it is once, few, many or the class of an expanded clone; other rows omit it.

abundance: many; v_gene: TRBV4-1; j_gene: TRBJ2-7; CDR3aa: CASSQDFTRSYEQYF
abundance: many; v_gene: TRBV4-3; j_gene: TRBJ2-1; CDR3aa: CASGGRYNEQFF
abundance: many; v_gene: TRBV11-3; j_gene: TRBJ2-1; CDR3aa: CASSPPGLLNEQFF
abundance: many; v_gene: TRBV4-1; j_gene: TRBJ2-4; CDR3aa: CASSRGQGQNIQYF
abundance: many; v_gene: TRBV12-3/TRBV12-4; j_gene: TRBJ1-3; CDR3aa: CASSPGDSPGNTIYF
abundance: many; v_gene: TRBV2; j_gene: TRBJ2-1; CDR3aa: CASSAGTGIHNEQFF
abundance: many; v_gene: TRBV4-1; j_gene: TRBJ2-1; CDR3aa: CASSQGFMRTTINEQFF
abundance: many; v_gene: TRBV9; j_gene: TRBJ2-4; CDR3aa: CASSLGRAAKNIQYF
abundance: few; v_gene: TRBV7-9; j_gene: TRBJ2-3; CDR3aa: CASSGSRGFYTDTQYF
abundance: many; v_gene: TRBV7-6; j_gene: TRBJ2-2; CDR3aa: CASSHQSGAGTGELFF
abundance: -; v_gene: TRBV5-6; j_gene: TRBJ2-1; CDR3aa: CAISPEGRHYEQFF
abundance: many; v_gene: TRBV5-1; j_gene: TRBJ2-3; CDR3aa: CASPGTSGGVGTTDTQYF
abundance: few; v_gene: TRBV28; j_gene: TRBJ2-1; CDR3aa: CASSFRGGNANEQFF
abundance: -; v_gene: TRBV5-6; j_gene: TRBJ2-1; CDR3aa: CASKGLAVYEQFF
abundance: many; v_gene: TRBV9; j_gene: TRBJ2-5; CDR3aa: CASSREGGRETQYF
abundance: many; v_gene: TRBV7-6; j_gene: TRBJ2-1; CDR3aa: CASSPGTSGTYNEQFF
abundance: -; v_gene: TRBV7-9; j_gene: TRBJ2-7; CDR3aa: CASSPRQDSYEQYF
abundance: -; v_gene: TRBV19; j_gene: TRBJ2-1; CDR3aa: CASSISSSYNEQFF